One and the same sample provided the 5 T cell receptor beta chains below, sequenced in a study of OX40 agonist ivuxolimab in advanced cancers. Assay: immunoSEQ multiplex PCR; the TCRdb copy retains only in-frame clones and omits some. The sample lists about 69,000 clones, about 84% occurring once. The sample consisted of CD4+ or CD8+ T cells sorted from blood, taken in a trial of the OX40 agonist ivuxolimab. These receptors were collected from an adult with an advanced solid tumor such as melanoma, head and neck, liver or kidney cancer.

The rearrangement links TRBV7-2 to TRBJ1-6, with 9 bases lining up with TRBD1. This CDR3 has 15 residues. Germline CDR1 is SGHTA and CDR2 is FQGNSA. V dropped 3 bases and J dropped 10; count of bases not matched to a gene: 7. In DNA form, the CDR3 reads TGTGCCAGCAGCTTGTTGGGACAGGGTGGATCACCCCTCCACTTT. It codes for CASSLLGQGGSPLHF.

The V gene is TRBV5-1, the J gene TRBJ2-1, with 15 bases that match TRBD2. V was pared by 8 bases and J by 7 bases, with 1 base of the junction left unmatched. The CDR3 has 13 residues. In germline, CDR1 is SGHRS, CDR2 YFSETQ. This CDR3 reads CASGTSGRNEQFF. CDR3 DNA sequence: TGCGCCAGTGGGACTAGCGGGAGGAATGAGCAGTTCTTC.

The gene calls are TRBV11-3 and TRBJ2-7, with 9 bases fitting TRBD2. Germline CDR1 reads SGHNT; CDR2 reads YENEEA. Unmatched junction bases numbered 8, after V lost 5 bases and J lost 3 bases. The CDR3 runs to 15 residues. CDR3 protein: CASSPRLAENYEQYF. In nucleotides, the CDR3 is TGTGCCAGCAGCCCCCGACTAGCGGAGAACTACGAGCAGTACTTC.

The V and J genes are TRBV29-1 and TRBJ1-5; 10 nucleotides align to TRBD1. V lost 5 bases and J lost 0; bases outside the gene matches: 1. CDR1 is SQVTM, CDR2 ANQGSEA, per germline. The CDR3 loop spans 14 amino acids. DNA of the CDR3: TGCAGCGTTTGGGACAGGGGTAGCAATCAGCCCCAGCATTTT. This translates into CSVWDRGSNQPQHF.

A single count supports this clone. J is TRBJ2-7 and V is TRBV5-6; D unresolved. The CDR3 spans 16 residues. Per the germline V gene, CDR1 is SGHDT and CDR2 is YYEEEE. Trimming pared 1 base from V and 0 bases from J, leaving 14 bases between. CDR3 sequence: CASSLIKARTSYEQYF. As DNA, the CDR3 is TGTGCCAGCAGCTTGATAAAGGCTCGGACCTCCTACGAGCAGTACTTC.